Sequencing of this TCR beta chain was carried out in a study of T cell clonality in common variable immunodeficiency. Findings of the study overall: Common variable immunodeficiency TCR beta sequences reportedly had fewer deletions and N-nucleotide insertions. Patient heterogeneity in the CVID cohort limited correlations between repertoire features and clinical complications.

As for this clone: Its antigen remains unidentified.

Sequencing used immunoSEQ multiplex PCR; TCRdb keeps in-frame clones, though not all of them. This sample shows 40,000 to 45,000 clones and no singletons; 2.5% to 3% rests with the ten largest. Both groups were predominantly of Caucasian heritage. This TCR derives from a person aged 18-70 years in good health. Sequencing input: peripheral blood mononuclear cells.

The CDR3 DNA, read in part, is TGTGCCAGTAGTAACGAGCGCAGCCTCTCTGGGGCCAACGTG. Translated: CASSNERSLSGANV. The complete CDR3 sequence is CASSNERSLSGANVLFF. This sequence joins TRBV19 and TRBJ2-2; D possibly corresponds to TRBD1 (5 bases). The read is 3 residues too short to cover the CDR3 end, so that end is filled in from the germline J gene. The CDR3 extends over 17 amino acids. CDR1 and CDR2 (germline): LNHDA, SQIVND (reference sequence).